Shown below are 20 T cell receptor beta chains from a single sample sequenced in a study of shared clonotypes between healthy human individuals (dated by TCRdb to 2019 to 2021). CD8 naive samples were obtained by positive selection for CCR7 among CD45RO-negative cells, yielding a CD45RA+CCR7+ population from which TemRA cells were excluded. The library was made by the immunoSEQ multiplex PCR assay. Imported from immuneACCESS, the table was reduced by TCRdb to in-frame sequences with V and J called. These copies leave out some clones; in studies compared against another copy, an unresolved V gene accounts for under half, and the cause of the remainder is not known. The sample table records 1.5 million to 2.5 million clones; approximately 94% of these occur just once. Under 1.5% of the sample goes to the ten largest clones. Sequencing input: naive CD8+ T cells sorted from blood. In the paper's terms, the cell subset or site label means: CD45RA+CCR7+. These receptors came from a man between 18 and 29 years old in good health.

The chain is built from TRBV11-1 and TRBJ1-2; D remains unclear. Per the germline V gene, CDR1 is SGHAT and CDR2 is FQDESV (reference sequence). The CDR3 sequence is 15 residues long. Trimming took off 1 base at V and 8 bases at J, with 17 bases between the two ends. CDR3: CASSLGGSMVEGYTF. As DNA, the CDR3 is TGTGCCAGCAGCTTAGGGGGATCCATGGTTGAGGGCTACACCTTC.

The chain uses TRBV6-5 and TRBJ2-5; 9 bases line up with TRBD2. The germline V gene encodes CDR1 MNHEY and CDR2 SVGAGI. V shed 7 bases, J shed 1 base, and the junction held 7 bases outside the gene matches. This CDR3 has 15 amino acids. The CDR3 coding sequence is TGTGCCAGCACCACATTTAGCGGGGGCCAAGAGACCCAGTACTTC. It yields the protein CASTTFSGGQETQYF.

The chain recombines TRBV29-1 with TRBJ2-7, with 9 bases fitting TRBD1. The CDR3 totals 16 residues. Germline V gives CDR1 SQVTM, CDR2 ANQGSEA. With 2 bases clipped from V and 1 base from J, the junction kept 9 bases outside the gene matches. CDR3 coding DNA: TGCAGCGTTGAACCCCTTGGACAGGGGATTTCCTACGAGCAGTACTTC. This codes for CSVEPLGQGISYEQYF.

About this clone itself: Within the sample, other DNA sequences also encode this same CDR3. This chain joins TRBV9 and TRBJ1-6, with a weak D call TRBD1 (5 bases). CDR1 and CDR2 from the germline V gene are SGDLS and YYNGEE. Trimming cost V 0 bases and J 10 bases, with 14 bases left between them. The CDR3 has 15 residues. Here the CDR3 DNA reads TGTGCCAGCAGCGTAGAGGGGCAGGGAAGCTCACCCCTCCACTTT. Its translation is CASSVEGQGSSPLHF.

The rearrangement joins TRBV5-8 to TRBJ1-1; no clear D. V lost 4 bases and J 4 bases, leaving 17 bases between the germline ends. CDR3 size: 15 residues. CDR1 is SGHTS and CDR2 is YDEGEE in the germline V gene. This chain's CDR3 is CASSPRLSGGTEAFF. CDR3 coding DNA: TGTGCCAGCAGCCCCCGGTTATCGGGAGGCACTGAAGCTTTCTTT.

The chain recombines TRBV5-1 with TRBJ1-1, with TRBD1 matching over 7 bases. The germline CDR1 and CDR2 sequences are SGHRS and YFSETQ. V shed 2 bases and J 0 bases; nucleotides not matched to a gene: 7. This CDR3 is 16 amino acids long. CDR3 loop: CASSFELDRMNTEAFF. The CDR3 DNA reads TGCGCCAGCAGCTTCGAACTGGACAGGATGAACACTGAAGCTTTCTTT.

The CDR3 sequence: CASRTIQETQYF. As DNA, the CDR3 is TGTGCCAGCAGGACGATTCAAGAGACCCAGTACTTC. This chain joins TRBV11-2 and TRBJ2-5, with D unresolved. The CDR3 length is 12 residues. Trimming left V 6 bases short and J 2 bases short, with 7 bases between. The germline V gene has CDR1 SGHAT and CDR2 FQNNGV. The whole variable domain, filled in from reference TRBV11-2 and TRBJ2-5, reads EAGVAQSPRYKIIEKRQSVAFWCNPISGHATLYWYQQILGQGPKLLIQFQNNGVVDDSQLPKDRFSAERLKGVDSTLKIQPAKLEDSAVYLCASRTIQETQYFGPGTRLLVL.

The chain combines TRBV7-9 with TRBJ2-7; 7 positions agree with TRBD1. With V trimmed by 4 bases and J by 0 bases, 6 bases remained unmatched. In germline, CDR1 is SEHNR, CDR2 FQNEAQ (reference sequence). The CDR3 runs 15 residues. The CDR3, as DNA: TGTGCCAGCAGCTCGACGACAGGGAACTCCTACGAGCAGTACTTC. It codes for CASSSTTGNSYEQYF.

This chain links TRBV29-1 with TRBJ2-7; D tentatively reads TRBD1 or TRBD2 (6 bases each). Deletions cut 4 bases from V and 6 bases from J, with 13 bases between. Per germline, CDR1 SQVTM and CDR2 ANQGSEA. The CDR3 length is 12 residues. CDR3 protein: CSVGGGGGEQYF. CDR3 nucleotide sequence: TGCAGCGTTGGAGGAGGGGGAGGCGAGCAGTACTTC.

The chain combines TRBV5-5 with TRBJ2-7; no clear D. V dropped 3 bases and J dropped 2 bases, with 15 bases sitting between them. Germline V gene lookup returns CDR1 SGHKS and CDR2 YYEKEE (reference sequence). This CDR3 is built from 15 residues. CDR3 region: CASSYYAQVTYEQYF. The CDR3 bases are TGTGCCAGCAGCTACTATGCCCAGGTGACCTACGAGCAGTACTTC.

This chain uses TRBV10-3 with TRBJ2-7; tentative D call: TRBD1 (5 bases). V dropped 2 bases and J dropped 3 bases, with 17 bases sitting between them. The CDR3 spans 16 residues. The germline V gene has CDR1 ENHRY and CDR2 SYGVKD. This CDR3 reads CAISETGPIGSYEQYF. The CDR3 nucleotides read TGTGCCATCAGTGAGACAGGCCCCATAGGAAGCTACGAGCAGTACTTC.

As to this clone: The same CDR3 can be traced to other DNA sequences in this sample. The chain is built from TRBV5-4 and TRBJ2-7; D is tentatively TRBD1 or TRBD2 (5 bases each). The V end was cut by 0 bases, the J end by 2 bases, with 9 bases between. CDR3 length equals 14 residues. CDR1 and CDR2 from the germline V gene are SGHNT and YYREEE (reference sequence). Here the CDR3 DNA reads TGTGCCAGCAGCTTGGGCCAGGGACCCTACGAGCAGTACTTC. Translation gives CASSLGQGPYEQYF.

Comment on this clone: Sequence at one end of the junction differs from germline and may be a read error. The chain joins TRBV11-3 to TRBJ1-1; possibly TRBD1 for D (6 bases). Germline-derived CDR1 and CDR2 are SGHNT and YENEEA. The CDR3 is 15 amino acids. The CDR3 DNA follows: TGTGCCAGCAGGTTAGGGTGGACAGTGAACACTGAAGCTTTCTTT. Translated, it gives CASRLGWTVNTEAFF.

The CDR3 nucleotides are TGTGCCAGCAGCGTAGTGGGGGACCCTAATTCACCCCTCCACTTT. Translation gives CASSVVGDPNSPLHF. V and J are TRBV9 and TRBJ1-6, with D tentatively TRBD1 (5 bases). The CDR3 covers 15 residues. Germline V gene data show CDR1 as SGDLS and CDR2 as YYNGEE. V dropped 0 bases and J dropped 6 bases, with 10 bases sitting between them.

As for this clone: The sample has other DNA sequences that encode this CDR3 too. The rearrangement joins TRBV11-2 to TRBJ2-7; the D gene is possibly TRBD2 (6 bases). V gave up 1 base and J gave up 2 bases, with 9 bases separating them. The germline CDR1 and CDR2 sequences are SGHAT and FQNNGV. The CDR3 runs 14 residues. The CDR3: CASSLAGAAYEQYF. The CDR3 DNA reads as TGTGCCAGCAGCTTAGCGGGAGCCGCCTACGAGCAGTACTTC.

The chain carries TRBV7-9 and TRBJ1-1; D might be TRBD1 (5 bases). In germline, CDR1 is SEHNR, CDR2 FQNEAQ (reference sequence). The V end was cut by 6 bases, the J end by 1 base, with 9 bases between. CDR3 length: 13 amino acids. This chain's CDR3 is CASRLDRNTEAFF. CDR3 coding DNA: TGTGCCAGCAGACTAGACAGGAACACTGAAGCTTTCTTT.

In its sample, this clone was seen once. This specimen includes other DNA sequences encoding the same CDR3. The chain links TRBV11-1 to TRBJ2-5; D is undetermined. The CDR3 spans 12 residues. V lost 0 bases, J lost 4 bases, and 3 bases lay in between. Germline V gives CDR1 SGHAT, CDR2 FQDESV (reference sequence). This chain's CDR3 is CASSLAGETQYF. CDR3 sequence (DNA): TGTGCCAGCAGCTTAGCGGGAGAGACCCAGTACTTC.

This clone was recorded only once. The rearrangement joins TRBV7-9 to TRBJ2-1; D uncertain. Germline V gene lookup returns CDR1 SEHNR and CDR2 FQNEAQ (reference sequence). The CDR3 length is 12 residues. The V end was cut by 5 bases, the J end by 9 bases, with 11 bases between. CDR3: CASSVPSSEQFF. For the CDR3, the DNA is TGTGCCAGCAGCGTCCCAAGTAGTGAGCAGTTCTTC.

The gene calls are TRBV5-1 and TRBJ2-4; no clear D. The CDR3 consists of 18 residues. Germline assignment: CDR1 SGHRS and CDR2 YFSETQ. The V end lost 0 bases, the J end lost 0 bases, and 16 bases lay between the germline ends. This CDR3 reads CASSLAVSSYLAKNIQYF. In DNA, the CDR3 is TGCGCCAGCAGCTTGGCGGTATCCAGCTATCTAGCCAAAAACATTCAGTACTTC.

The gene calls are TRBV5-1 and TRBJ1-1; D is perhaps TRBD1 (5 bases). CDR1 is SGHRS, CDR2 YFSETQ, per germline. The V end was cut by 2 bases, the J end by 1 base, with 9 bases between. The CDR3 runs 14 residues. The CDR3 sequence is CASSFRVGNTEAFF. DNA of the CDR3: TGCGCCAGCAGCTTCAGGGTCGGGAACACTGAAGCTTTCTTT.